The following is a T cell receptor (beta chain) sequence with its context. Its antigen is not known. This CDR3 comprises 12 residues. Germline loops: CDR1 SGHTA, CDR2 FQGNSA. J lost 4 bases, V lost 7 bases, and 4 bases had no gene match. The record originates from a study of shared clonotypes between healthy human individuals. Whole-study results and caveats: Among donors, the sharing of clonotypes was expected to be influenced by sequencing depth.

The protocol was immunoSEQ multiplex PCR, while the TCRdb copy is restricted to in-frame clones and leaves out a portion. The data hold roughly 2 million clones, with approximately 94% observed a single time. V and J are TRBV7-2 and TRBJ2-7, with TRBD2 identical over 7 bases. The receptor comes from a young man in good health. Material: naive CD4+ T cells sorted from blood. The subset was: CD45RA+ positively selected. For the CDR3, the DNA is TGTGCCAGCAACCGGGGGGAGTACGAGCAGTACTTC. Its translation is CASNRGEYEQYF.